The 5 T cell receptor beta chains in this list originate from one sample, sequenced in a study of response to subunit inactivated influenza vaccine. Each CDR3 protein gets one entry after TCRdb re-called the RT-PCR reads with MiXCR. The data contain hundreds of thousands of distinct CDR3 sequences, 6% to 9% of them singletons. The material was PBMCs from blood, obtained around 25 months after vaccination. These receptors all stem from a man aged 45 to 75 who received an inactivated influenza vaccine.

This clonotype was seen at least ten times. The rearrangement links TRBV4-1 to TRBJ1-3; no reliable D call. Germline-derived CDR1 and CDR2 are MGHRA and YSYEKL. The V and J ends lost 4 bases and 7 bases respectively, with 8 bases between them. The CDR3 consists of 12 residues. The DNA for the CDR3 is TGCGCCAGCAGCCCGGACGGGAACACCATATATTTT. Its protein is CASSPDGNTIYF.

The V and J genes are TRBV5-1 and TRBJ2-5, with a tentative D call TRBD2 (5 bases). This CDR3 is 16 amino acids long. In germline, CDR1 is SGHRS, CDR2 YFSETQ. The V end lost 5 bases, the J end lost 4 bases, and 21 bases lay between the germline ends. This CDR3 is CASRSGWPVGAETQYF. The CDR3 DNA reads as TGCGCCAGCAGATCGGGATGGCCGGTCGGCGCAGAGACCCAGTACTTC.

This clonotype has more than one count but fewer than ten. J is TRBJ1-2 and V is TRBV15; the match to TRBD1 covers 7 bases. J was trimmed by 7 bases and V by 0 bases; bases with no gene match: 20. Germline CDR1 and CDR2: LNHNV and YYDKDF (reference sequence). The CDR3 sequence is 19 residues long. DNA of the CDR3: TGTGCCACCAGCAGAGATGAATCAAGGACAGGTCCTTCCTTTGGTGGCTACACCTTC. It is translated as CATSRDESRTGPSFGGYTF.

A few counts support this clonotype. The chain couples TRBV5-1 to TRBJ2-4; 7 bases are shared with TRBD2. Germline V gene data show CDR1 as SGHRS and CDR2 as YFSETQ. The CDR3 totals 16 residues. The junction had 7 bases not matched to a gene; V was cut back by 4 bases and J by 0 bases. This chain's CDR3 is CASSPREELAKNIQYF. The CDR3 nucleotides read TGCGCCAGCAGCCCCCGGGAGGAACTAGCCAAAAACATTCAGTACTTC. Looking up the rest from reference TRBV5-1 and TRBJ2-4 gives the full variable domain: KAGVTQTPRYLIKTRGQQVTLSCSPISGHRSVSWYQQTPGQGLQFLFEYFSETQRNKGNFPGRFSGRQFSNSRSEMNVSTLELGDSALYLCASSPREELAKNIQYFGAGTRLSVL.

This clonotype was recorded a few times. The rearrangement joins TRBV7-6 to TRBJ2-5; TRBD2 might be the D (5 bases). Trimming shortened V by 0 bases and J by 1 base, and 12 bases separated the two germline ends. The CDR3 sequence is 16 residues long. Germline CDR1 reads SGHVS; CDR2 reads FNYEAQ. The CDR3 sequence is CASSLALRELQETQYF. The CDR3 DNA follows: TGTGCCAGCAGCTTAGCGCTAAGGGAGCTCCAAGAGACCCAGTACTTC.